This section outlines one T cell receptor (beta chain) sequence together with its context. Its target is not known. Samples underwent the assay at deep level. Sequenced by immunoSEQ multiplex PCR; TCRdb stores in-frame clones only, minus some. Of roughly 500,000 clones in the sample, 76% were seen once. The data are from a study of shared clonotypes between healthy human individuals. Overall study findings and caveats: Sharing of clonotypes among donors was expected to vary with sequencing depth. Sampling included only blood; tissue repertoires likely differ.

Unsorted samples relied on about 100 million PBMCs, which served as the source of genomic DNA. This CDR3 spans 15 amino acids. CDR1 SGHRS and CDR2 YFSETQ come from the germline V gene. V was pared by 4 bases and J by 0 bases, with 13 bases between. The TCR sequence derives from a woman in her forties in good health. Some clones in this sample may be carry-over from other donors' samples. The V call is TRBV5-1, the J call TRBJ2-5; D ambiguous. What was sequenced was PBMCs. This CDR3 is CASSVTGPYQETQYF. The CDR3 region has the DNA TGCGCCAGCAGCGTGACCGGGCCGTACCAAGAGACCCAGTACTTC.